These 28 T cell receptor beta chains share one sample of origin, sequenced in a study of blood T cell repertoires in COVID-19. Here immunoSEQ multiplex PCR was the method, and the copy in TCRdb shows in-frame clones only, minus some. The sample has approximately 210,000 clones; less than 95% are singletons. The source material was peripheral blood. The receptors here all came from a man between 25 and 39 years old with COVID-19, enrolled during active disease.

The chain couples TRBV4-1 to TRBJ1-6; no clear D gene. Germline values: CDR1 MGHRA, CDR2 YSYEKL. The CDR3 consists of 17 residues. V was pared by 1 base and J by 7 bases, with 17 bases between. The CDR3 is CASSQVGGLSRNSPLHF. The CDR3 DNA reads TGCGCCAGCAGCCAAGTAGGAGGCCTCAGTAGAAATTCACCCCTCCACTTT.

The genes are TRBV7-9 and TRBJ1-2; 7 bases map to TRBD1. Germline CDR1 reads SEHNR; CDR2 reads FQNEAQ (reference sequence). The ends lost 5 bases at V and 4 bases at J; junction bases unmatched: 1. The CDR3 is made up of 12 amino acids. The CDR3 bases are TGTGCCAGCAGCGACAGGGTCTATGGCTACACCTTC. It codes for CASSDRVYGYTF.

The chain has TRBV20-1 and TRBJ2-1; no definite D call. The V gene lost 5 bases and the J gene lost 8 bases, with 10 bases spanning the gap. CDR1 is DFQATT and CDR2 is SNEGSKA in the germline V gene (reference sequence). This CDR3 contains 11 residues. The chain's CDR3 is CSAWPFHEQFF. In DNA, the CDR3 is TGCAGTGCTTGGCCCTTCCATGAGCAGTTCTTC.

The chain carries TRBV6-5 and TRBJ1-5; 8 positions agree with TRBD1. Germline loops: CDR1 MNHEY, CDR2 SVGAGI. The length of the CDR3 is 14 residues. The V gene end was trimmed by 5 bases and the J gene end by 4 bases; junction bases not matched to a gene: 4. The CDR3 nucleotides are TGTGCCAGCAGTCTGGACAGGGAGAATCAGCCCCAGCATTTT. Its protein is CASSLDRENQPQHF.

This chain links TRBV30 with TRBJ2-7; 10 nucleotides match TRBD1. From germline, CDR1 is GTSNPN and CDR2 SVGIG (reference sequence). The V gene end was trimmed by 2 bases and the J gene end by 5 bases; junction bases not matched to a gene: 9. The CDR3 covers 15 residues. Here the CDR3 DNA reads TGTGCCTGGAGTCTAGCCCGGGACAGGGGACACGAGCAGTACTTC. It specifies CAWSLARDRGHEQYF.

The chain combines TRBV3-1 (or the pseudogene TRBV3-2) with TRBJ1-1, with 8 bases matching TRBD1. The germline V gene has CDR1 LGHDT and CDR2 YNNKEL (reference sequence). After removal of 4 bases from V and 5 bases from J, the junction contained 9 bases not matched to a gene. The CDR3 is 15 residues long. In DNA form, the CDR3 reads TGTGCCAGCAGCCTCCGGACAGGGATGGGAACTGAAGCTTTCTTT. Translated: CASSLRTGMGTEAFF.

The CDR3 DNA reads as TGTGCCACCAGCAGAGGGGACAGGGTAGGCCAAGAGACCCAGTACTTC. This gives the protein CATSRGDRVGQETQYF. This chain links TRBV15 with TRBJ2-5; 9 bases agree with TRBD1. After removal of 1 base from V and 1 base from J, the junction contained 4 bases not matched to a gene. CDR1 LNHNV and CDR2 YYDKDF come from the germline V gene (reference sequence). The CDR3 consists of 16 residues.

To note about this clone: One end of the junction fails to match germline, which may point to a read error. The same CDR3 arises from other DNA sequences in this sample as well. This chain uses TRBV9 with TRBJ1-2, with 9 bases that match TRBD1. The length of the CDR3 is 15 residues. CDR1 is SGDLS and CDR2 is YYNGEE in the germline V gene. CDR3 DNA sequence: TGTGCCAGCAGCGTATTGGGGGACAGGGACTACGGCTACACCTTC. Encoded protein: CASSVLGDRDYGYTF.

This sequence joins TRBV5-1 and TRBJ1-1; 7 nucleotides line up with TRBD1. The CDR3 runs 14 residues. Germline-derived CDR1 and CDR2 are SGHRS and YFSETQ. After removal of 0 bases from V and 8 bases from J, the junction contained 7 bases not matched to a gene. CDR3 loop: CASSLEVRGSEAFF. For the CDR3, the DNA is TGCGCCAGCAGCTTGGAGGTCAGGGGGTCGGAAGCTTTCTTT.

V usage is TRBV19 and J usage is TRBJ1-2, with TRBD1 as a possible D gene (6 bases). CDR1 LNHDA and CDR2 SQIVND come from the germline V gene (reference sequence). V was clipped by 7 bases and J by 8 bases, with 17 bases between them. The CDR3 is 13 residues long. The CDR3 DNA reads TGTGCCAGTACCCGGAGGGGGGGCGAGGGCTACACCTTC. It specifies CASTRRGGEGYTF.

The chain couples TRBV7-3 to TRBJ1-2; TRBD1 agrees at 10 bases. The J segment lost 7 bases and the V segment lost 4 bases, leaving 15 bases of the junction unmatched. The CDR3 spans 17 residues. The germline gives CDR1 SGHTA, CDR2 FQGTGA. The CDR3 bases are TGTGCCAGCAGCTCAACCGGGACAGGGGAAAGGCTGGGTGGCTACACCTTC. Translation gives CASSSTGTGERLGGYTF.

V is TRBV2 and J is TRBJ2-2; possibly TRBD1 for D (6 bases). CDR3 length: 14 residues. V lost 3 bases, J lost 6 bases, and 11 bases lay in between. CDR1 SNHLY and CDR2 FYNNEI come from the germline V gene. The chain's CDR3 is CASSDHSGAGELFF. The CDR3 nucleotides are TGTGCCAGCAGTGACCACTCAGGGGCCGGGGAGCTGTTTTTT.

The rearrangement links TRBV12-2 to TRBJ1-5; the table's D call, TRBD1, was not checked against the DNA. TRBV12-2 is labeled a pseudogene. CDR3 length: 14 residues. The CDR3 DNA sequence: TGTGCAAGTCGCCTTCATAACAGATTTCAGCCCCAGCATTTT. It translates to CASRLHNRFQPQHF.

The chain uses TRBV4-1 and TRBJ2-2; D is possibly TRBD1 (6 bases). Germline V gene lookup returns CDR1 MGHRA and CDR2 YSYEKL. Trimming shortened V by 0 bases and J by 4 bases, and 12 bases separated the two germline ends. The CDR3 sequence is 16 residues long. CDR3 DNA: TGCGCCAGCAGCCAAGAAGGACAGCCCTCCACCGGGGAGCTGTTTTTT. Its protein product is CASSQEGQPSTGELFF.

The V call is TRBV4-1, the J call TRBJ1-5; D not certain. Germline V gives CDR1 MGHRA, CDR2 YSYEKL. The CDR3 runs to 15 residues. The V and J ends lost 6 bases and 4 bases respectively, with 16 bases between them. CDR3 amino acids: CASSLSSGNNQPQHF. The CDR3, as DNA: TGCGCCAGCAGTCTCTCCTCCGGGAATAATCAGCCCCAGCATTTT.

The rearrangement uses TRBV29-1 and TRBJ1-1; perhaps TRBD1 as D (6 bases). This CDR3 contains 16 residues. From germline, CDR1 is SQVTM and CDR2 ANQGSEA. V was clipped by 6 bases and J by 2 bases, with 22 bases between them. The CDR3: CSVDPGTLLINTEAFF. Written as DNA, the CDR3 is TGCAGCGTCGACCCTGGGACACTCCTAATAAACACTGAAGCTTTCTTT.

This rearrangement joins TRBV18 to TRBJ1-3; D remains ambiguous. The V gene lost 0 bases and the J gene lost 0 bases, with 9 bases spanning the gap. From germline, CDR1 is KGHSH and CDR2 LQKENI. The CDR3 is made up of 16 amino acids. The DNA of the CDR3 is TGTGCCAGCTCACCACCGTTCAGAAGCTCTGGAAACACCATATATTTT. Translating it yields CASSPPFRSSGNTIYF.

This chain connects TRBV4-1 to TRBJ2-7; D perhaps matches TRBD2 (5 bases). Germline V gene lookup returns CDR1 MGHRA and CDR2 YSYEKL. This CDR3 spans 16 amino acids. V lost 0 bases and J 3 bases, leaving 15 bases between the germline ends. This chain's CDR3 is CASSQDPGMGYYEQYF. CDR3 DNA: TGCGCCAGCAGCCAAGATCCCGGGATGGGATACTACGAGCAGTACTTC.

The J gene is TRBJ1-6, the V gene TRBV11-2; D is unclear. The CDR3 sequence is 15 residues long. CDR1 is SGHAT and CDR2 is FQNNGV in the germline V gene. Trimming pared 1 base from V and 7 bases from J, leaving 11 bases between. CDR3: CASSLVPLPNSPLHF. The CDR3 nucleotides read TGTGCCAGCAGCTTAGTCCCACTACCGAATTCACCCCTCCACTTT.

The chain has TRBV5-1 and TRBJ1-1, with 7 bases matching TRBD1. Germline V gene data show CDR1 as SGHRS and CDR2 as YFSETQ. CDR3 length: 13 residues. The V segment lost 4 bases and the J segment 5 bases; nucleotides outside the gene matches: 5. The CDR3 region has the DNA TGCGCCAGCAGCGTCCAGGGGGAGACTGAAGCTTTCTTT. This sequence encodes CASSVQGETEAFF.

The CDR3 here is CASSLWTSFYEQYF. In nucleotides, the CDR3 is TGTGCCAGCAGTTTGTGGACTAGCTTCTACGAGCAGTACTTC. The J gene is TRBJ2-7, the V gene TRBV28; the match to TRBD2 covers 8 bases. J lost 3 bases, V lost 3 bases, and 4 bases had no gene match. CDR3 size: 14 residues. CDR1 is MDHEN and CDR2 is SYDVKM in the germline V gene.

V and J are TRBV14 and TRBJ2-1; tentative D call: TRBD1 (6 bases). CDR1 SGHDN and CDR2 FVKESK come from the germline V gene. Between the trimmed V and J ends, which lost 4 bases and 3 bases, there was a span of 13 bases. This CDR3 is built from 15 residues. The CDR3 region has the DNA TGTGCCAGCAGCCCGACACAGGGATTCTACAATGAGCAGTTCTTC. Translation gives CASSPTQGFYNEQFF.

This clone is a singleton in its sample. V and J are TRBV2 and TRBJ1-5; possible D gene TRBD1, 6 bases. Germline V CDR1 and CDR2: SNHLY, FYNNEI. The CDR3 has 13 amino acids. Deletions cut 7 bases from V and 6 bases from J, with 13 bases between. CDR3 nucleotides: TGTGCCAGCACGCCATCACAGGGTCAGCCCCAGCATTTT. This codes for CASTPSQGQPQHF.

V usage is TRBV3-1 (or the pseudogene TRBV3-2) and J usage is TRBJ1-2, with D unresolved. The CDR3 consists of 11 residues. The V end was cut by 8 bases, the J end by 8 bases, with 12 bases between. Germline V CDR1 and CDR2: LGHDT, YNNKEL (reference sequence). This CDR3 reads CASSSGGGYTF. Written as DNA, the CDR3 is TGTGCCAGCTCCTCCGGAGGGGGCTACACCTTC.

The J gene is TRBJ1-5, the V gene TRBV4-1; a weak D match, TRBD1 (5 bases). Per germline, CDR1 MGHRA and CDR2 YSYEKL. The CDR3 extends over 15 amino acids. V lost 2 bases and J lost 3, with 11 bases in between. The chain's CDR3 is CASSQNGQTNQPQHF. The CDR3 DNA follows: TGCGCCAGCAGCCAAAACGGACAAACCAATCAGCCCCAGCATTTT.

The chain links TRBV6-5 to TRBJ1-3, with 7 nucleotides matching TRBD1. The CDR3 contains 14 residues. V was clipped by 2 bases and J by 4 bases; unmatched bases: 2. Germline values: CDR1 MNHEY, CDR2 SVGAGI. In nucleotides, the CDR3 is TGTGCCAGCAGTTACAGGGGGCTGGGAAACACCATATATTTT. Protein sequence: CASSYRGLGNTIYF.

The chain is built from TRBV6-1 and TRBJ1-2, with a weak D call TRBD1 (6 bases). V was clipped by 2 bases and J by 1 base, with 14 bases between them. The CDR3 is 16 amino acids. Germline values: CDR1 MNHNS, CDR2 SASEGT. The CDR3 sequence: CASSERGGGYNYGYTF. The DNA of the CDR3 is TGTGCCAGCAGTGAAAGAGGGGGGGGATATAACTATGGCTACACCTTC.

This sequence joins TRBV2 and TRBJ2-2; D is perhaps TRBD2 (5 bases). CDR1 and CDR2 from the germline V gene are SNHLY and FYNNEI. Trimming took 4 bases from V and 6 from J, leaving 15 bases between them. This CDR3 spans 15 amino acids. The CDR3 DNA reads TGTGCCAGCAGTGTTGATGCAGGAGGTCCCGGGGAGCTGTTTTTT. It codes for CASSVDAGGPGELFF.